One sample yielded the 10 T cell receptor beta chains listed below, sequenced in a study of Graves' ophthalmopathy and Graves' hyperthyroidism. TCR beta CDR3 amplification used RNA transcripts. HTBI-primed RT-PCR formed the first round, and a multiplex PCR formed the second. Each CDR3 protein gets one entry after TCRdb re-called the multiplex PCR reads with MiXCR. The data show tens of thousands of distinct CDR3 sequences, 40% to 65% seen once. Sample: peripheral blood. The receptors stem from an adult man with Graves' ophthalmopathy.

Within the sample, this clonotype is medium-sized (0.01 to 0.1%). The chain has TRBV19 and TRBJ1-6, with 9 bases that match TRBD1. This CDR3 region has 19 residues. Trimming took 5 bases from V and 7 from J; bases not matched to a gene: 18. Looked up from germline, CDR1 is LNHDA and CDR2 is SQIVND (reference sequence). CDR3 bases: TGTGCCAGTAGTCCAAGGCCTCGGGGACAGGGAACGGAGAATTCACCCCTCCACTTT. It is translated as CASSPRPRGQGTENSPLHF. Full variable domain (missing parts from reference TRBV19 and TRBJ1-6): DGGITQSPKYLFRKEGQNVTLSCEQNLNHDAMYWYRQDPGQGLRLIYYSQIVNDFQKGDIAEGYSVSREKKESFPLTVTSAQKNPTAFYLCASSPRPRGQGTENSPLHFGNGTRLTVT.

This clonotype showed up many times. V usage is TRBV10-2 and J usage is TRBJ1-2; D perhaps matches TRBD1 (6 bases). CDR3 size: 17 residues. Germline V gene lookup returns CDR1 WSHSY and CDR2 SAAADI. V shed 5 bases and J shed 1 base, with 20 bases lying between them. The CDR3 protein is CASSLETPGHDNYGYTF. DNA of the CDR3: TGCGCCAGCAGTTTAGAAACCCCGGGACACGATAACTATGGCTACACCTTC.

The J gene is TRBJ2-7, the V gene TRBV13; D remains unclear. Per germline, CDR1 PRHDT and CDR2 FYEKMQ (reference sequence). This CDR3 comprises 11 residues. The ends were cut back, 2 bases at V and 12 bases at J, with 11 bases in the middle. The CDR3 here is CASSLRQDLYF. The CDR3 DNA is TGTGCCAGCAGCTTAAGGCAGGATCTGTACTTC.

Sample share makes this clonotype medium-sized. The chain's CDR3 is CASSELYEQYF. Written as DNA, the CDR3 is TGTGCCAGCAGTGAGCTCTACGAGCAGTACTTC. The chain is built from TRBV2 and TRBJ2-7, with D unresolved. Germline V lookup: CDR1 SNHLY, CDR2 FYNNEI. This CDR3 region has 11 residues. The V gene lost 3 bases and the J gene lost 3 bases, with 3 bases spanning the gap.

The chain combines TRBV5-4 with TRBJ2-7; D not certain. The CDR3 length is 14 residues. CDR1 SGHNT and CDR2 YYREEE come from the germline V gene (reference sequence). Between the trimmed V and J ends, which lost 5 bases and 4 bases, there was a span of 16 bases. The CDR3 sequence is CASRRWTDGYEQYF. The CDR3 DNA reads TGTGCCAGCAGGCGTTGGACGGACGGGTACGAGCAGTACTTC. Full variable domain (missing parts from reference TRBV5-4 and TRBJ2-7): ETGVTQSPTHLIKTRGQQVTLRCSSQSGHNTVSWYQQALGQGPQFIFQYYREEENGRGNFPPRFSGLQFPNYSSELNVNALELDDSALYLCASRRWTDGYEQYFGPGTRLTVT.

Ten or more counts support this clonotype. The chain carries TRBV4-2 and TRBJ1-2, with D unresolved. Germline-derived CDR1 and CDR2 are LGHNA and YNFKEQ. CDR3 length: 14 amino acids. With 0 bases removed from V and 6 bases from J, the gap between germline ends came to 11 bases. CDR3 amino acids: CASSQDGGADGYTF. The CDR3, as DNA: TGTGCCAGCAGCCAAGATGGAGGTGCGGATGGCTACACCTTC.

This clonotype was counted only a few times. V gene TRBV6-1 combines with J gene TRBJ2-3, with D possibly matching TRBD1 (5 bases). The CDR3 runs 13 residues. Germline V CDR1 and CDR2: MNHNS, SASEGT. The germline V and J ends were trimmed by 4 bases and 3 bases, with 8 bases remaining between them. CDR3 region: CASSGQGTDTQYF. The CDR3 DNA follows: TGTGCCAGCAGTGGGCAGGGTACAGATACGCAGTATTTT.

CDR3 nucleotides: TGTGCCAGCAGCGCCCGAGGGGGGAGGGGTAGGGCTAGGGATGGCTACACCTTC. Amino acid sequence: CASSARGGRGRARDGYTF. The gene calls are TRBV2 and TRBJ1-2; tentative D call: TRBD1 (6 bases). This CDR3 region has 18 residues. Germline V gene data show CDR1 as SNHLY and CDR2 as FYNNEI. Trimming pared 6 bases from V and 6 bases from J, leaving 29 bases between.

For this clonotype: An end of the junction does not agree with germline; a read error may underlie this. The chain carries TRBV19 and TRBJ1-5; D is possibly TRBD1 (6 bases). The CDR3 spans 14 residues. Per the germline V gene, CDR1 is LNHDA and CDR2 is SQIVND (reference sequence). The CDR3 protein is CTSSRGAGDQPQHF. CDR3 DNA sequence: TGTACCAGTAGTAGGGGGGCTGGGGATCAGCCCCAGCATTTT.

This clonotype was observed at least ten times. This is likely a read error, given that the CDR3 carries no conserved phenylalanine or tryptophan at its end. J is TRBJ2-3 and V is TRBV7-9, with D possibly TRBD2 on 6 matching bases. This CDR3 contains 17 residues. Germline loops: CDR1 SEHNR, CDR2 FQNEAQ (reference sequence). Between the trimmed V and J ends, which lost 5 bases and 0 bases, there was a span of 18 bases. Here the CDR3 reads CASSPERVAGSTDTQYS. CDR3 bases: TGTGCCAGCAGCCCGGAACGTGTGGCGGGGAGCACAGATACGCAGTATTCT.